The 28 T cell receptor beta chains below were found in one sample sequenced in a study of control samples from healthy donors and cancer patients. Using immunoSEQ multiplex PCR, the repertoire was profiled, and TCRdb retains in-frame clones only, with some absent. The table has fewer than 90,000 clones, around nine tenths seen once. Sequenced sample: blood. The receptor source for this set is a woman aged 45-65 years in good health.

CDR3 residues: CASSLSGYEQYF. CDR3 sequence (DNA): TGTGCCAGCAGTTTGTCGGGATACGAGCAGTACTTC. This chain joins TRBV6-2 or TRBV6-3 and TRBJ2-7, with D possibly matching TRBD2 (5 bases). Germline CDR1 and CDR2: MNHEY and SVGEGT. V was pared by 4 bases and J by 4 bases, with 8 bases between. The CDR3 is 12 residues long.

V and J are TRBV9 and TRBJ1-6; D gene ambiguous. The CDR3 loop spans 14 amino acids. The V and J ends lost 3 bases and 8 bases respectively, with 12 bases between them. Germline V gene lookup returns CDR1 SGDLS and CDR2 YYNGEE. The CDR3 region has the DNA TGTGCCAGCAGCGCCTCGCCCCTGGATTCACCCCTCCACTTT. Translating it yields CASSASPLDSPLHF. Supplemented by reference TRBV9 and TRBJ1-6, the full variable domain reads DSGVTQTPKHLITATGQRVTLRCSPRSGDLSVYWYQQSLDQGLQFLIQYYNGEERAKGNILERFSAQQFPDLHSELNLSSLELGDSALYFCASSASPLDSPLHFGNGTRLTVT.

The chain links TRBV6-5 to TRBJ1-4; 7 bases agree with TRBD1. CDR1 and CDR2 (germline): MNHEY, SVGAGI. The CDR3 spans 15 residues. V lost 1 base and J lost 8; bases outside the gene matches: 7. CDR3 DNA sequence: TGTGCCAGCAGTTACTGGGCAGGGGGGGGAGAAAAACTGTTTTTT. Amino acid sequence: CASSYWAGGGEKLFF.

The genes are TRBV13 and TRBJ1-1, with D possibly being TRBD1 (6 bases). The CDR3 extends over 14 amino acids. V was shortened by 4 bases and J by 1 base, with 10 bases between the two germline ends. Germline V gene data show CDR1 as PRHDT and CDR2 as FYEKMQ (reference sequence). CDR3 region: CASSSDSKNTEAFF. CDR3 nucleotides: TGTGCCAGCAGCTCGGACAGTAAGAACACTGAAGCTTTCTTT.

V and J are TRBV5-6 and TRBJ1-1; the D is unclear. Trimming took 3 bases from V and 4 from J, leaving 7 bases between them. The CDR3 spans 12 residues. CDR1 is SGHDT and CDR2 is YYEEEE in the germline V gene. CDR3 sequence: CASSSSFTEAFF. CDR3 DNA: TGTGCCAGCAGCTCTTCGTTCACTGAAGCTTTCTTT.

This rearrangement joins TRBV5-6 to TRBJ1-6, with 11 bases fitting TRBD1. Germline assignment: CDR1 SGHDT and CDR2 YYEEEE. The CDR3 totals 18 residues. J was trimmed by 10 bases and V by 4 bases; bases with no gene match: 16. As DNA, the CDR3 is TGTGCCAGCAGCCCCGGCCCCGGGACAGGGGGGCCTCGGTCACCCCTCCACTTT. It encodes CASSPGPGTGGPRSPLHF.

The chain carries TRBV5-6 and TRBJ1-3; no firm D call. CDR1 and CDR2 (germline): SGHDT, YYEEEE. V lost 1 base and J lost 1, with 12 bases in between. The CDR3 consists of 16 residues. CDR3 protein: CASSLKWYGSGNTIYF. The DNA for the CDR3 is TGTGCCAGCAGCTTGAAGTGGTACGGATCTGGAAACACCATATATTTT.

A single count supports this clone. The chain couples TRBV5-5 to TRBJ2-4, with D possibly being TRBD1 (6 bases). CDR1 and CDR2 (germline): SGHKS, YYEKEE (reference sequence). The ends were cut back, 5 bases at V and 15 bases at J, with 21 bases in the middle. CDR3 size: 13 residues. The CDR3 bases are TGTGCCAGCAGTAGGGAAGGACAGAGCCTACCGTACTTC. As protein: CASSREGQSLPYF. Combining the CDR3 with reference TRBV5-5 and TRBJ2-4 gives the whole variable domain DAGVTQSPTHLIKTRGQQVTLRCSPISGHKSVSWYQQVLGQGPQFIFQYYEKEERGRGNFPDRFSARQFPNYSSELNVNALLLGDSALYLCASSREGQSLPYFGAGTRLSVL.

This clone showed up just once. The chain carries TRBV11-2 and TRBJ1-1; no clear D. The CDR3 sequence is 15 residues long. Germline loops: CDR1 SGHAT, CDR2 FQNNGV. The germline V and J ends were trimmed by 1 base and 4 bases, with 13 bases remaining between them. CDR3 in amino acids: CASSLVRLGGTEAFF. The CDR3 DNA reads as TGTGCCAGCAGCTTAGTTCGCCTAGGCGGCACTGAAGCTTTCTTT.

In its sample, this clone was seen once. This sequence joins TRBV11-3 and TRBJ2-2; 7 positions agree with TRBD1. J was trimmed by 3 bases and V by 6 bases; bases with no gene match: 7. The germline gives CDR1 SGHNT, CDR2 YENEEA. The CDR3 has 15 amino acids. In DNA form, the CDR3 reads TGTGCCAGCAGTCCACAGGGGTGGGACACCGGGGAGCTGTTTTTT. As protein: CASSPQGWDTGELFF. Filled out from reference TRBV11-3 and TRBJ2-2, the complete variable domain reads EAGVVQSPRYKIIEKKQPVAFWCNPISGHNTLYWYLQNLGQGPELLIRYENEEAVDDSQLPKDRFSAERLKGVDSTLKIQPAELGDSAVYLCASSPQGWDTGELFFGEGSRLTVL.

This clone showed up just once. V usage is TRBV5-4 and J usage is TRBJ1-1; 8 bases map to TRBD1. The germline gives CDR1 SGHNT, CDR2 YYREEE (reference sequence). V lost 6 bases and J lost 4; bases outside the gene matches: 5. The CDR3 has 13 residues. CDR3 loop: CASIRDRSTEAFF. Here the CDR3 DNA reads TGTGCCAGCATTAGGGACAGGTCCACTGAAGCTTTCTTT.

The V and J genes are TRBV5-6 and TRBJ2-1, with a possible D match to TRBD2 (6 bases). The CDR3 is 12 residues long. With 4 bases removed from V and 10 bases from J, the gap between germline ends came to 12 bases. Germline V gene data show CDR1 as SGHDT and CDR2 as YYEEEE. CDR3 bases: TGTGCCAGCAGCCCCCTGGGGAGGGAGCAGTTCTTC. This translates into CASSPLGREQFF.

The genes are TRBV29-1 and TRBJ1-4, with D uncertain. The CDR3 extends over 10 amino acids. Trimming stripped 7 bases from V and 3 bases from J, with 3 bases between. The V gene's germline CDR1 is SQVTM and CDR2 ANQGSEA. CDR3 DNA: TGCAGCGCTTCTAATGAAAAACTGTTTTTT. It translates to CSASNEKLFF.

The chain joins TRBV25-1 to TRBJ2-7; maybe TRBD2 (5 bases). Per the germline V gene, CDR1 is MGHDK and CDR2 is SYGVNS. The CDR3 runs to 14 residues. Trimming took 5 bases from V and 4 from J, leaving 15 bases between them. The CDR3 DNA follows: TGTGCCAGCAGTCTCTACGGCCGGGGATACGAGCAGTACTTC. Amino acid sequence: CASSLYGRGYEQYF.

V gene TRBV30 combines with J gene TRBJ2-1, with 7 bases matching TRBD2. The CDR3 covers 14 residues. Losses at the gene ends were 2 bases for V and 9 bases for J; bases not matched to a gene: 10. CDR1 and CDR2 (germline): GTSNPN, SVGIG (reference sequence). CDR3 sequence (DNA): TGTGCCTGGAGTAACGGCGGGGGAAGGGGTGAGCAGTTCTTC. It codes for CAWSNGGGRGEQFF.

V is TRBV11-2 and J is TRBJ1-5; D gene unclear. V gave up 1 base and J gave up 5 bases, with 6 bases separating them. CDR3 length equals 13 residues. Germline lookup yields CDR1 SGHAT and CDR2 FQNNGV. DNA of the CDR3: TGTGCCAGCAGCTTAGGGCTGGATCAGCCCCAGCATTTT. It encodes CASSLGLDQPQHF.

The rearrangement links TRBV12-5 to TRBJ1-5; no reliable D call. The V and J ends lost 7 bases and 10 bases respectively, with 17 bases between them. The CDR3 sequence is 13 residues long. The germline gives CDR1 LGHNT, CDR2 FRNRAP. The CDR3 spells CASAHTIYLPQHF. DNA for the CDR3: TGTGCTAGTGCTCATACTATTTACCTACCCCAGCATTTT.

The chain is built from TRBV11-2 and TRBJ2-7; D gene unclear. Trimming took off 0 bases at V and 3 bases at J, with 9 bases between the two ends. Germline V gene lookup returns CDR1 SGHAT and CDR2 FQNNGV. The CDR3 loop spans 14 amino acids. The CDR3 loop is CASSLDLRVYEQYF. DNA of the CDR3: TGTGCCAGCAGCTTAGATCTTAGGGTCTACGAGCAGTACTTC.

The V and J genes are TRBV2 and TRBJ1-3; tentative D call: TRBD1 (6 bases). The CDR3 has 18 amino acids. Germline V gene sequence: CDR1 SNHLY, CDR2 FYNNEI. V was trimmed by 5 bases and J by 3 bases, leaving 23 bases between them. CDR3 DNA: TGTGCCAGCAGTCTACAGGGTGCTGTCTACGGCGTTGGAAACACCATATATTTT. Translating it yields CASSLQGAVYGVGNTIYF.

This rearrangement joins TRBV10-3 to TRBJ2-7, with TRBD1 identical over 10 bases. The germline gives CDR1 ENHRY, CDR2 SYGVKD. The CDR3 loop spans 13 amino acids. The J segment lost 5 bases and the V segment lost 4 bases, leaving 2 bases of the junction unmatched. The CDR3 coding sequence is TGTGCCATCAGTGGGACAGGGGGGGACGAGCAGTACTTC. This sequence encodes CAISGTGGDEQYF.

The CDR3 nucleotides read TGTGCCAGTCAGGGGGTGACTGAAGCTTTCTTT. Protein sequence: CASQGVTEAFF. The genes are TRBV6-5 and TRBJ1-1; 7 bases line up with TRBD1. The length of the CDR3 is 11 residues. The germline V gene encodes CDR1 MNHEY and CDR2 SVGAGI. Trimming took 9 bases from V and 5 from J; bases not matched to a gene: 3.

This clone ranks as medium-sized. The genes are TRBV4-1 and TRBJ2-4, with D unclear. This CDR3 has 16 amino acids. Germline V gene data show CDR1 as MGHRA and CDR2 as YSYEKL. V was pared by 1 base and J by 6 bases, with 16 bases between. The CDR3 is CASSQGTFDALNIQYF. CDR3 bases: TGCGCCAGCAGCCAAGGTACCTTCGACGCCTTAAACATTCAGTACTTC.

CDR3 in DNA: TGCGCCAGCAGCCATATGGGGGGAGGAAACACTGAAGCTTTCTTT. Protein product: CASSHMGGGNTEAFF. The rearrangement uses TRBV4-1 and TRBJ1-1; tentatively, D is TRBD1 (5 bases). CDR3 length: 15 residues. Trimming pared 3 bases from V and 2 bases from J, leaving 13 bases between. The V gene's germline CDR1 is MGHRA and CDR2 YSYEKL.

This chain links TRBV6-2 or TRBV6-3 with TRBJ1-2; D call uncertain. The V end was cut by 2 bases, the J end by 0 bases, with 4 bases between. The germline V gene encodes CDR1 MNHEY and CDR2 SVGEGT. The CDR3 covers 13 residues. The CDR3 loop is CASSYGTNYGYTF. CDR3 DNA sequence: TGTGCCAGCAGTTACGGGACTAACTATGGCTACACCTTC.

The chain carries TRBV11-2 and TRBJ1-3; 7 bases line up with TRBD1. The CDR3 length is 16 residues. The V segment lost 3 bases and the J segment 9 bases; nucleotides outside the gene matches: 14. Germline V gives CDR1 SGHAT, CDR2 FQNNGV. The CDR3 sequence: CASSLLGTATSGTIYF. As DNA, the CDR3 is TGTGCCAGCAGCTTGTTAGGGACAGCCACAAGTGGCACCATATATTTT.

A single count supports this clone. The CDR3 loop is CASQWGQGNEKLFF. CDR3 DNA: TGTGCCAGCCAGTGGGGACAGGGGAATGAAAAACTGTTTTTT. The chain uses TRBV5-5 and TRBJ1-4, with 10 bases identical to TRBD1. Germline assignment: CDR1 SGHKS and CDR2 YYEKEE (reference sequence). CDR3 length equals 14 residues. V gave up 7 bases and J gave up 5 bases; unmatched junction bases: 5.

CDR3 nucleotides: TGTGCCAGCAGCTTAGATCATTGGGGAAACACCATATATTTT. Amino acids: CASSLDHWGNTIYF. The V and J genes are TRBV11-2 and TRBJ1-3; no clear D gene. The CDR3 contains 14 residues. Trimming took 0 bases from V and 4 from J, leaving 7 bases between them. CDR1 is SGHAT and CDR2 is FQNNGV in the germline V gene.

The chain's CDR3 is CASKGQDPGYTF. The CDR3 DNA follows: TGTGCCAGCAAAGGACAGGACCCAGGCTACACCTTC. This chain uses TRBV6-6 with TRBJ1-2, with 7 bases fitting TRBD1. Germline V gene sequence: CDR1 MNHNY, CDR2 SVGAGI (reference sequence). V lost 7 bases to trimming and J lost 8 bases; unmatched junction nucleotides: 7. There are 12 residues in the CDR3.